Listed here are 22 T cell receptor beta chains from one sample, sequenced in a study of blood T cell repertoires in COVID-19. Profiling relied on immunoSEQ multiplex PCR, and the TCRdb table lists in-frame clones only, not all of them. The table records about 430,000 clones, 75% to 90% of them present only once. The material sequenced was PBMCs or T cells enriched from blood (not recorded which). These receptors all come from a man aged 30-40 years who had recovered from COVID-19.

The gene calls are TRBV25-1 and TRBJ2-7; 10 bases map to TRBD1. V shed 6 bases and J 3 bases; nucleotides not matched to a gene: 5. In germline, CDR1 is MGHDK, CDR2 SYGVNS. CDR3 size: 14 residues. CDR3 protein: CASRGQGKNYEQYF. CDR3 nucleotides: TGTGCCAGCAGGGGACAGGGGAAAAACTACGAGCAGTACTTC.

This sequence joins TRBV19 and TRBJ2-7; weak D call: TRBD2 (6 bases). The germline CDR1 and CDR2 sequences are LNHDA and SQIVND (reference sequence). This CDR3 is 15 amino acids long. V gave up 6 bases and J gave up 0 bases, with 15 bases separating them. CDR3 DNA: TGTGCCAGTAGAATGGAGGGAGCCTCCTCCTACGAGCAGTACTTC. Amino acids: CASRMEGASSYEQYF.

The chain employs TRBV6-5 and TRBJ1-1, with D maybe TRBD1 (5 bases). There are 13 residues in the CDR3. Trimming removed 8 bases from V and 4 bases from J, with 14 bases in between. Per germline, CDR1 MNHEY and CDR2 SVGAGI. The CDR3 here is CASARGATTEAFF. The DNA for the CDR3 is TGTGCCAGCGCGCGCGGGGCGACCACTGAAGCTTTCTTT.

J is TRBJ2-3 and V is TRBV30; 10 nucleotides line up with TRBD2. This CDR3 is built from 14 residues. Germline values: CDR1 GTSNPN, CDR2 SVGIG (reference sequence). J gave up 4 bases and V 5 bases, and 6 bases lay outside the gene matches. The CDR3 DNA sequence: TGTGCCTGGGCTCTAGCGGGAGACTCAGATACGCAGTATTTT. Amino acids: CAWALAGDSDTQYF.

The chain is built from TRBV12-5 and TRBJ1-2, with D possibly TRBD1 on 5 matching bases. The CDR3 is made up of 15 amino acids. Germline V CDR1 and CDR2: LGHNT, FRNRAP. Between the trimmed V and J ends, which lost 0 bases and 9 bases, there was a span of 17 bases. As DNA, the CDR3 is TGTGCTAGTGGTTTGGTACATTCGGGGGGGGACCGCTACACCTTC. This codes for CASGLVHSGGDRYTF. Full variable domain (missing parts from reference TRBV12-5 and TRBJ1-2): DARVTQTPRHKVTEMGQEVTMRCQPILGHNTVFWYRQTMMQGLELLAYFRNRAPLDDSGMPKDRFSAEMPDATLATLKIQPSEPRDSAVYFCASGLVHSGGDRYTFGSGTRLTVV.

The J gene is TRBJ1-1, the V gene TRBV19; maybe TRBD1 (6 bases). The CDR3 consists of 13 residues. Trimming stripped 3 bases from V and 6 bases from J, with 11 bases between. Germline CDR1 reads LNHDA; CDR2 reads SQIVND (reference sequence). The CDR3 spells CASSITTGSEAFF. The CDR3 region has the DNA TGTGCCAGTAGTATTACGACAGGCTCTGAAGCTTTCTTT.

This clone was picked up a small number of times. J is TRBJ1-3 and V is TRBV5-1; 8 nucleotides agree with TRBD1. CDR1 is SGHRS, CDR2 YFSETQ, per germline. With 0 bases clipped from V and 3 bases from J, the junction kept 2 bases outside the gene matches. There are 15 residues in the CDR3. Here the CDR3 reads CASSLETGGGNTIYF. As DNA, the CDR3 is TGCGCCAGCAGCTTGGAAACAGGGGGTGGAAACACCATATATTTT.

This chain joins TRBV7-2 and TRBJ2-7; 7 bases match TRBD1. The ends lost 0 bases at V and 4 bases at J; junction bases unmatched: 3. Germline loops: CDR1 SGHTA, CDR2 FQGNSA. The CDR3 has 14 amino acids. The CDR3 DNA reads TGTGCCAGCAGCTTAGCAGGGGGCGCTTACGAGCAGTACTTC. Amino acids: CASSLAGGAYEQYF. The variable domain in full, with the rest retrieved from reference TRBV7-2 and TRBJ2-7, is GAGVSQSPSNKVTEKGKDVELRCDPISGHTALYWYRQSLGQGLEFLIYFQGNSAPDKSGLPSDRFSAERTGGSVSTLTIQRTQQEDSAVYLCASSLAGGAYEQYFGPGTRLTVT.

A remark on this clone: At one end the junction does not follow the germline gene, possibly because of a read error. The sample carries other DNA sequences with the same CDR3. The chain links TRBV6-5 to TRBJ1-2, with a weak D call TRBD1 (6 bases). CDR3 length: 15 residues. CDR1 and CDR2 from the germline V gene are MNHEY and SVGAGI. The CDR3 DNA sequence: TGTGCCAGCAGTTACTCTCCAGGGGACAACTATGGTTACACCTTC. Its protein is CASSYSPGDNYGYTF.

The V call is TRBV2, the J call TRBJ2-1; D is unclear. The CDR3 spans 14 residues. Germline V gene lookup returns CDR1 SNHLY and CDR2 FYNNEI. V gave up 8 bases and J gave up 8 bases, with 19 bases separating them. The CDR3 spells CASVRAQAGDEQFF. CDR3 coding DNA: TGTGCCAGCGTCCGTGCTCAGGCAGGCGATGAGCAGTTCTTC. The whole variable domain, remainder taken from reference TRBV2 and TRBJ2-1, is EPEVTQTPSHQVTQMGQEVILRCVPISNHLYFYWYRQILGQKVEFLVSFYNNEISEKSEIFDDQFSVERPDGSNFTLKIRSTKLEDSAMYFCASVRAQAGDEQFFGPGTRLTVL.

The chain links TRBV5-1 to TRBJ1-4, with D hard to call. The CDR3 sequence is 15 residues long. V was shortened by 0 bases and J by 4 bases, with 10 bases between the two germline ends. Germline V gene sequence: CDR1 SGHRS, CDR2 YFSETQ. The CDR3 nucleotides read TGCGCCAGCAGCTTGGTCCCGAGCTTTAATGAAAAACTGTTTTTT. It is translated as CASSLVPSFNEKLFF. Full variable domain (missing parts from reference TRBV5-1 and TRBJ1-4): KAGVTQTPRYLIKTRGQQVTLSCSPISGHRSVSWYQQTPGQGLQFLFEYFSETQRNKGNFPGRFSGRQFSNSRSEMNVSTLELGDSALYLCASSLVPSFNEKLFFGSGTQLSVL.

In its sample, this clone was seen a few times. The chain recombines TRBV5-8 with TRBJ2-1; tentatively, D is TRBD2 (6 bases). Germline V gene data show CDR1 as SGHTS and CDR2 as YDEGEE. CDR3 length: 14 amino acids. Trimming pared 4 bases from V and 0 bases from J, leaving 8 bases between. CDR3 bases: TGTGCCAGCAGCGGGGGGAGCTCCTACAATGAGCAGTTCTTC. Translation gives CASSGGSSYNEQFF.

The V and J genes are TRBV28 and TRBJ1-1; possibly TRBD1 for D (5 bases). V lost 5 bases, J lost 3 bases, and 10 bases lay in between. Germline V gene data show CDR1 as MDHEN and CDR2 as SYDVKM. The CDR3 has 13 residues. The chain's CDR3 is CASSGAIHTEAFF. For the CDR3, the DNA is TGTGCCAGCAGTGGGGCCATCCACACTGAAGCTTTCTTT.

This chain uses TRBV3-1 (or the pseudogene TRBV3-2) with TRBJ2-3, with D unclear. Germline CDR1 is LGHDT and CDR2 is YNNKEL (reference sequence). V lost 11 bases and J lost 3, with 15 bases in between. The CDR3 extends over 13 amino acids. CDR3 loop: CAFPHARTDTQYF. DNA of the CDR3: TGTGCCTTTCCCCACGCCCGGACAGATACGCAGTATTTT.

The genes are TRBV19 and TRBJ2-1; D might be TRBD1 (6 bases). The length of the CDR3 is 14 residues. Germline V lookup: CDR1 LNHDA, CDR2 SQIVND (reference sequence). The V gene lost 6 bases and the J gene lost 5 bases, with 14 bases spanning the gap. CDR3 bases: TGTGCCAGTAGCGACAGGCCCCTTAACAATGAGCAGTTCTTC. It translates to CASSDRPLNNEQFF.

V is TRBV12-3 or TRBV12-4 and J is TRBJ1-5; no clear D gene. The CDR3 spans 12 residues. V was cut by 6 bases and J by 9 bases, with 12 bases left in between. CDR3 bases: TGTGCCAGCAGACTTAGCCCGCGGCCCCAGCATTTT. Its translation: CASRLSPRPQHF.

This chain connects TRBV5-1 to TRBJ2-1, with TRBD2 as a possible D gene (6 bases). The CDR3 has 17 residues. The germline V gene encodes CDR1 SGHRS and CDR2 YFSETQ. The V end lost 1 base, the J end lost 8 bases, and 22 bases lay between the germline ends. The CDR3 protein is CASSLTSITFGIDEQFF. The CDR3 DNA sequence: TGCGCCAGCAGCTTGACTAGCATAACTTTCGGTATCGATGAGCAGTTCTTC.

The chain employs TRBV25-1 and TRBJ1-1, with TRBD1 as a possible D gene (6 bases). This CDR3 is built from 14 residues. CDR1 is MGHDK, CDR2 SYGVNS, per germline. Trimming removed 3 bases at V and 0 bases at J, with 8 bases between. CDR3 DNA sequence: TGTGCCAGCAGTGACGGGACATTGAACACTGAAGCTTTCTTT. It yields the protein CASSDGTLNTEAFF.

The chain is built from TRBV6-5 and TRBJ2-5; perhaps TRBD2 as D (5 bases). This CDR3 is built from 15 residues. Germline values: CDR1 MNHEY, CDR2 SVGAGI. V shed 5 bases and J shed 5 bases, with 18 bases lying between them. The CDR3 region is CASSLKGLNSETQYF. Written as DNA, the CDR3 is TGTGCCAGCAGTCTAAAAGGACTGAACTCGGAGACCCAGTACTTC.

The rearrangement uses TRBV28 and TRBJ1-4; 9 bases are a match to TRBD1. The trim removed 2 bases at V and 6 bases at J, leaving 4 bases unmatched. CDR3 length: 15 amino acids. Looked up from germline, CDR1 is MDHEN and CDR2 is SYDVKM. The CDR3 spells CASSLPQGAYEKLFF. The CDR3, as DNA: TGTGCCAGCAGTTTACCACAGGGGGCTTATGAAAAACTGTTTTTT.

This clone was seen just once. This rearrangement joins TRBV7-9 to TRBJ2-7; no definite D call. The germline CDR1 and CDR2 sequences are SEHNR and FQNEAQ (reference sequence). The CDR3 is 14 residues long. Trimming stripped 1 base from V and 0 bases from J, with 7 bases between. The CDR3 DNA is TGTGCCAGCAGCTTAGTCCCAAACTCCTACGAGCAGTACTTC. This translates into CASSLVPNSYEQYF. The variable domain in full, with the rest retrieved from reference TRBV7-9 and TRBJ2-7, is DTGVSQNPRHKITKRGQNVTFRCDPISEHNRLYWYRQTLGQGPEFLTYFQNEAQLEKSRLLSDRFSAERPKGSFSTLEIQRTEQGDSAMYLCASSLVPNSYEQYFGPGTRLTVT.

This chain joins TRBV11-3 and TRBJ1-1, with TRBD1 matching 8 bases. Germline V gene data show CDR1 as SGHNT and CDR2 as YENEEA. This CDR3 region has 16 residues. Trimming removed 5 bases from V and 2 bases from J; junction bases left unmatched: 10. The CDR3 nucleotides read TGTGCCAGCAGCCCCTATACAGGGGGGACAAACACTGAAGCTTTCTTT. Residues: CASSPYTGGTNTEAFF.